This record covers a single T cell receptor beta chain. Per the original methods: Researchers report that nucleated cell counts were estimated from reference gene primer amplification. Clones were sequenced by immunoSEQ multiplex PCR, and TCRdb holds only the in-frame ones, with some missing. From that table come the V and J calls and clone size; the DNA was used to work out D and trimming. The table has roughly 74,000 clones, 80% to 90% seen once. CDR3 length: 14 residues. Germline assignment: CDR1 MNHEY and CDR2 SVGAGI. The V gene lost 5 bases and the J gene lost 3 bases, with 13 bases spanning the gap. The data stem from a study of blood T cell repertoires in COVID-19. Study-level information: Acute and convalescent COVID-19 specimens originated in the United States, Italy and Spain. In each case, the material was cDNA or gDNA derived from T cells, B-cell-depleted T cells, or PBMCs.

The clonotype comes from a woman older than 75 with active or convalescent COVID-19. The rearrangement joins TRBV6-5 to TRBJ1-1; D remains ambiguous. Sequencing used peripheral blood. Here the CDR3 DNA reads TGTGCCAGCAGTCCAGGACTGAGATACACTGAAGCTTTCTTT. The encoded protein is CASSPGLRYTEAFF.